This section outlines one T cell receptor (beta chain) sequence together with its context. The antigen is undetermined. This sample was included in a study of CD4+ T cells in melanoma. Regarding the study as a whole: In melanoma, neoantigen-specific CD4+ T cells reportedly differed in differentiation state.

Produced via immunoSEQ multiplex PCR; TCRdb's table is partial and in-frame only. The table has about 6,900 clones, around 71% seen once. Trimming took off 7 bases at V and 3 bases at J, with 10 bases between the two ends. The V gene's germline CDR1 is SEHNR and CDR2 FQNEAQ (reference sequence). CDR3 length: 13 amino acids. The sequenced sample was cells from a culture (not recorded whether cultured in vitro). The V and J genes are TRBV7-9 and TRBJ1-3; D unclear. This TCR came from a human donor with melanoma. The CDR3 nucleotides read TGTGCCAGCACCCGGGCATTTGGAAACACCATATATTTT. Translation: CASTRAFGNTIYF.